The 2 T cell receptor beta chains reported below all come from one sample, sequenced in a study of human T cells and chemical hapten exposure. Time point specified: patch test 1, 2 weeks after DPC sensitization. The treatment is: therapeutic diphenylcyclopropenone sensitization with weekly scalp DPC. TCRdb independently ran MiXCR on the RACE reads; one entry per CDR3 protein. The table includes approximately 110,000 distinct CDR3 sequences, approximately 10% detected once. Here the sequenced sample was whole blood, taken in connection with sensitization to the hapten diphenylcyclopropenone (DPC). These receptors all come from a woman between 40 and 55 years old with alopecia areata. Some clones in this sample may be carry-over from other donors' samples.

This clonotype was counted many times. The chain employs TRBV12-3 or TRBV12-4 and TRBJ2-3; D unresolved. The CDR3 runs 13 residues. Trimming removed 3 bases from V and 0 bases from J, with 4 bases in between. DNA of the CDR3: TGTGCCAGCAGTTTTCGGAGCACAGATACGCAGTATTTT. Residues: CASSFRSTDTQYF.

This clonotype was found many times. The CDR3, as DNA: TGCGCCAGCAGCCAAGGGTGGTCAGGGAACCAGCCCCAGCATTTT. Its translation is CASSQGWSGNQPQHF. The chain employs TRBV4-1 and TRBJ1-5; possible D gene TRBD1, 5 bases. Germline CDR1 MGHRA, CDR2 YSYEKL. This CDR3 has 15 amino acids. V gave up 1 base and J gave up 7 bases, with 14 bases separating them.